This is a list of T cell receptor beta chains from one sample in a study of blood T cell repertoires in COVID-19. The data were produced by immunoSEQ multiplex PCR, yet TCRdb's version contains in-frame clones alone and is incomplete. The table includes some 430,000 clones, around 90% detected once. Sequenced input: PBMCs or T cells enriched from blood (not recorded which). These receptors all stem from a young man who had recovered from COVID-19. Each CDR3 is given with its conserved first and last residue. Each record gives: V gene, clone size, J gene, D gene, CDR3 DNA, CDR3 protein. A D gene is named only where the DNA matches it firmly. Rows may omit the clone size; those that give it use once, few, many or a size class.

>TRBV27|.|TRBJ1-1|TRBD1
TGTGCCAGCAGTCCATCGACAGGGGCGATGAACACTGAAGCTTTCTTT
CASSPSTGAMNTEAFF
>TRBV7-8|.|TRBJ2-5|.
TGTGCCAGCAGCTTACATACAGGGGACTCGGGAGAGACCCAGTACTTC
CASSLHTGDSGETQYF
>TRBV18|.|TRBJ2-1|TRBD2
TGTGCCAGCCGGACTAGCGTGTGGTTGGGTGAGCAGTTCTTC
CASRTSVWLGEQFF
>TRBV9|.|TRBJ2-2|TRBD1
TGTGCCAGCAGCCCCCCGGGACAGGGTAACACCGGGGAGCTGTTTTTT
CASSPPGQGNTGELFF
>TRBV2|.|TRBJ2-1|TRBD2
TGTGCCAGCAGCAGACTAGCGCGAAACAATGAGCAGTTCTTC
CASSRLARNNEQFF
>TRBV2|.|TRBJ1-2|TRBD1
TGTGCCACCTTCTTAACAGGGGCGAACTATGGCTACACCTTC
CATFLTGANYGYTF
>TRBV9|.|TRBJ2-1|.
TGTGCCAGCAGCGTCTCCGGGAACACCTACAATGAGCAGTTCTTC
CASSVSGNTYNEQFF
>TRBV7-2|once|TRBJ1-3|.
TGTGCCAGCAGCTTCGACAGCTCTGGAAACACCATATATTTT
CASSFDSSGNTIYF
>TRBV19|once|TRBJ2-7|TRBD1
TGTGCCAGTAGATACCGGGACAGGGGGCTCTACGAGCAGTACTTC
CASRYRDRGLYEQYF
>TRBV5-4|.|TRBJ2-1|TRBD2
TGTGCCAGCAGCCGTAGGACTAGCGGGCCGAGGGGCTACAATGAGCAGTTCTTC
CASSRRTSGPRGYNEQFF
>TRBV10-3|.|TRBJ1-1|TRBD1
TGTGCCATCGGGGCCGGGACAGGGGGCCCCACTGAAGCTTTCTTT
CAIGAGTGGPTEAFF
>TRBV27|.|TRBJ1-2|.
TGTGCCAGCAGTTTACTTACGGCCTCGGGGGTGTATGGCTACACCTTC
CASSLLTASGVYGYTF
>TRBV3-1/TRBV3-2|.|TRBJ1-2|.
TGTGCCAGCAGCCAAGATCCCCAGGGCGGCTACACCTTC
CASSQDPQGGYTF
>TRBV4-1|few|TRBJ1-2|.
TGCGCCAGCAGCCAAGGGCCCCTCTATGGCTACACCTTC
CASSQGPLYGYTF
>TRBV6-5|once|TRBJ1-6|TRBD1
TGTGCCAGCAGTTCTTTGACAGGGGGAAGGTCACCCCTCCACTTT
CASSSLTGGRSPLHF